Given below is one T cell receptor (beta chain) in context. Its antigen remains unknown. This sample stems from a study of OX40 agonist ivuxolimab in advanced cancers. About the research overall: Three patients showed partial responses: one hepatocellular carcinoma and two cutaneous melanoma cases. Whole-study results and caveats: Nonresponders included some who also had low normalized T-cell clonal expansion.

Sequencing used immunoSEQ multiplex PCR; TCRdb keeps in-frame clones, though not all of them. The data contain 50,000 to 65,000 clones, over 90% of them singletons. This clonotype originated in an adult with an advanced solid tumor such as melanoma, head and neck, liver or kidney cancer. Sequenced material: CD4+ or CD8+ T cells sorted from blood, taken in a trial of the OX40 agonist ivuxolimab.

The CDR3 sequence is CSAAGSTEAFF. The CDR3 DNA follows: TGCAGCGCCGCCGGGAGCACTGAAGCTTTCTTT. This chain uses TRBV29-1 with TRBJ1-1; no clear D gene. Trimming left V 7 bases short and J 4 bases short, with 10 bases between. The CDR3 sequence is 11 residues long. CDR1 SQVTM and CDR2 ANQGSEA come from the germline V gene.